Listed below are T cell receptor beta chains from one sample, sequenced in a study of regulatory T cells in long-lasting Graves disease. TCRdb reprocessed the multiplex PCR reads via MiXCR and lists one record per CDR3 protein. Found here are about 470,000 distinct CDR3 sequences, under 15% of them singletons; the top ten hold around 17%. The same data also contributed to another study, on T cells in Graves' hyperthyroidism and ophthalmopathy.

Sequencing was performed on peripheral blood mononuclear cells (PBMCs), taken at new diagnosis, from a patient treated with antithyroid drugs. These receptors were collected from a woman under 40 with Graves disease. Each CDR3 is given with its conserved first and last residue. The D gene is left open where the match is weak. The size field is filled for only some rows; it gives once, few, many or a size class.

many,TRBJ2-1,.,TRBV12-3/TRBV12-4,TGTGCCAGCAGTTTCTCGGGGTTTGGTAATGAGCAGTTCTTC,CASSFSGFGNEQFF
few,TRBJ1-1,.,TRBV14,TGTGCCAGCAGCCAAGATCTCCCGGACTTAATGAACACTGAAGCTTTCTTT,CASSQDLPDLMNTEAFF
.,TRBJ1-2,TRBD1,TRBV6-5,TGTGCCAGCAGTTCCCTAGGGGGACAGGGGCTCTCTAACTATGGCTACACCTTC,CASSSLGGQGLSNYGYTF
many,TRBJ2-2,.,TRBV5-1,TGCGCCAGCAGCTTCTCGGGAGCCTCCACCGGGGAGCTGTTTTTT,CASSFSGASTGELFF
many,TRBJ2-5,.,TRBV4-2,TGTGCCAGCAGCCTAGCGACGAACTTGGAGACCCAGTACTTC,CASSLATNLETQYF
many,TRBJ2-7,.,TRBV11-2,TGTGCCAGCAGCTCCGTCCTGGCGGGCCAGAGCTCCTACGAGCAGTACTTC,CASSSVLAGQSSYEQYF
.,TRBJ2-3,.,TRBV24-1,TGTGCCACCAGTGATTCAAGAAAAGGAGGCACAGATACGCAGTATTTT,CATSDSRKGGTDTQYF
many,TRBJ2-1,.,TRBV7-2,TGTGCCAGCAGCCCCACCTCGACTAGTTCCAATGAGCAGTTCTTC,CASSPTSTSSNEQFF
.,TRBJ1-6,.,TRBV6-2/TRBV6-3,TGTGCCAGCAGGACGCAGGACTATAATTCACCCCTCCACTTT,CASRTQDYNSPLHF
.,TRBJ1-4,TRBD1,TRBV9,TGTGCCAGCGGGGAGGACAGGCTTACAACTAATGAAAAACTGTTTTTT,CASGEDRLTTNEKLFF
.,TRBJ1-4,.,TRBV2,TGTGCCAGCGTCAAAACCGGGGGAAAACTGTTTTTT,CASVKTGGKLFF
many,TRBJ2-3,.,TRBV12-3/TRBV12-4,TGTGCCACCGCCTTGGGGGAAGCTAGCACAGATACGCAGTATTTT,CATALGEASTDTQYF
many,TRBJ1-1,.,TRBV12-3/TRBV12-4,TGTGCCAGCAGTTTAGAGGGCGCCCGAACTTACACTGAAGCTTTCTTT,CASSLEGARTYTEAFF
many,TRBJ2-1,TRBD2,TRBV12-3/TRBV12-4,TGTGCCAGCAGCCAAAGGACTAGCGGACAAATCAATGAGCAGTTCTTC,CASSQRTSGQINEQFF
many,TRBJ2-5,TRBD2,TRBV12-3/TRBV12-4,TGTGCCAGCAGTTTAAGCGGGAGCGGGACCCAGTACTTC,CASSLSGSGTQYF
many,TRBJ2-1,.,TRBV20-1,TGCAGTGCTAGAGATCGACTAGCCTACAATGAGCAGTTCTTC,CSARDRLAYNEQFF
.,TRBJ1-3,TRBD1,TRBV11-1,TGTGCCAGCAGCTTTCGACAGGGTACCGCGGGAAACACCATATATTTT,CASSFRQGTAGNTIYF